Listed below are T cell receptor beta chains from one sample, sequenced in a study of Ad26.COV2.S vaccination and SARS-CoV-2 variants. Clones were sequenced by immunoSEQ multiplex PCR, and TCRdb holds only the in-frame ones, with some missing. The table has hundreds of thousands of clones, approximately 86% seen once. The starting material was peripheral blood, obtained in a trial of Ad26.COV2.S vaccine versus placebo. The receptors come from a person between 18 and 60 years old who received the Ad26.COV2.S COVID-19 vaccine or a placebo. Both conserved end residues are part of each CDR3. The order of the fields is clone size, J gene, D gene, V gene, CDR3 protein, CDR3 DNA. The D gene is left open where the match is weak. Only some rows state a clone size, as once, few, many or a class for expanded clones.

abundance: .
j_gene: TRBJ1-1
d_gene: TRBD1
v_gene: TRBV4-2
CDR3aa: CASSQGDRGNTEAFF
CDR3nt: TGTGCCAGCAGCCAAGGAGACAGGGGGAACACTGAAGCTTTCTTT

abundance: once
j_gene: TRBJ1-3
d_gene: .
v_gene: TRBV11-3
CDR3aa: CASSARGGNTIYF
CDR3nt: TGTGCCAGCAGCGCGAGAGGGGGAAACACCATATATTTT

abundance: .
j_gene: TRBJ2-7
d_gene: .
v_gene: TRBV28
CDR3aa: CASSSPGDGYYEQYF
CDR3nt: TGTGCCAGCAGTTCCCCCGGGGATGGTTACTACGAGCAGTACTTC

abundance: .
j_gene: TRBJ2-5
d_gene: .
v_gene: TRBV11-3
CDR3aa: CASSLASGQETQYF
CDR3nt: TGTGCCAGCAGCTTAGCATCCGGGCAAGAGACCCAGTACTTC

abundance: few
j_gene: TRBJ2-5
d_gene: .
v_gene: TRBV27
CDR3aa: CASSLSGWGTQYF
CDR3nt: TGTGCCAGCAGTTTATCGGGCTGGGGGACCCAGTACTTC

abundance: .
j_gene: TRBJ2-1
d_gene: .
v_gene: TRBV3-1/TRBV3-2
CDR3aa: CASSQDHQGGNEQFF
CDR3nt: TGTGCCAGCAGCCAAGATCATCAGGGGGGGAATGAGCAGTTCTTC

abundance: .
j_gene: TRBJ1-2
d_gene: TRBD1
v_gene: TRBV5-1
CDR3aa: CASSEGARGYTF
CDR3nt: TGCGCCAGCAGCGAGGGGGCGCGTGGCTACACCTTC

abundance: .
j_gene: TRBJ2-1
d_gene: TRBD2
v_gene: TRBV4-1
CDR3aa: CASSQGWTSEIYNEQFF
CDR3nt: TGCGCCAGCAGCCAAGGTTGGACTAGCGAGATCTACAATGAGCAGTTCTTC

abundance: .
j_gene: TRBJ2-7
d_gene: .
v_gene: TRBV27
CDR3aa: CASKPDSYYEQYF
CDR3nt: TGTGCCAGCAAACCGGACAGCTACTACGAGCAGTACTTC

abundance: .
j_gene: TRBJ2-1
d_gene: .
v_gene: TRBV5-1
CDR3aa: CASSTYGSTSYNEQFF
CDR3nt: TGCGCCAGCAGCACCTATGGTAGCACCTCCTACAATGAGCAGTTCTTC

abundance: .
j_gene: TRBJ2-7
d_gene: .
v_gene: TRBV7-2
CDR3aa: CASSAYTSYEQYF
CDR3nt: TGTGCCAGCTCAGCTTATACCTCCTACGAGCAGTACTTC

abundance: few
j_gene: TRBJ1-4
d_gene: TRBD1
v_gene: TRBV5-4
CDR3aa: CASSSLGQTNEKLFF
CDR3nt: TGTGCCAGCAGCTCACTGGGACAGACTAATGAAAAACTGTTTTTT

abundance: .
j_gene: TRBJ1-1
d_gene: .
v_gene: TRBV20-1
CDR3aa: CSASEQGSDTEAFF
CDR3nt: TGCAGTGCTAGTGAACAGGGAAGTGACACTGAAGCTTTCTTT

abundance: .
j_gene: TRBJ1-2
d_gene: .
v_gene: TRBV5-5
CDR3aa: CASSLAYPGFYGYTF
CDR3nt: TGTGCCAGCAGTCTTGCCTACCCCGGATTCTATGGCTACACCTTC

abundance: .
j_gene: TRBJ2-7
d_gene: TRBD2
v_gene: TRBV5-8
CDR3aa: CASSLSVGTRSSNEQYF
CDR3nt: TGTGCCAGCAGCTTGAGTGTTGGGACTAGGAGCTCCAACGAGCAGTACTTC

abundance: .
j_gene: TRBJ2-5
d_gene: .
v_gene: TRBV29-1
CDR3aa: CSVGLGSQETQYF
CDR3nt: TGCAGCGTTGGGTTGGGGTCCCAAGAGACCCAGTACTTC

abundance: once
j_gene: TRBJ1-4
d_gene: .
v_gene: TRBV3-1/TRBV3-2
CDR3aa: CASSLRMGRVEKLFF
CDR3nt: TGTGCCAGCAGCCTCCGTATGGGGAGGGTTGAAAAACTGTTTTTT

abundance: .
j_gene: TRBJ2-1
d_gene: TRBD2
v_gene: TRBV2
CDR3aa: CASNRLAGVLEQFF
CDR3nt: TGTGCCAGCAACCGACTAGCGGGAGTTCTTGAGCAGTTCTTC

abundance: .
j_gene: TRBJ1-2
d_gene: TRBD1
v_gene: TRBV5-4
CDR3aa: CASSLTDRDYGYTF
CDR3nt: TGTGCCAGCAGCTTGACGGACAGGGACTATGGCTACACCTTC

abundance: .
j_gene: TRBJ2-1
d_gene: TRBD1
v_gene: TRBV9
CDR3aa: CASSPGTGDNEQFF
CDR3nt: TGTGCCAGCAGCCCCGGGACAGGGGACAATGAGCAGTTCTTC

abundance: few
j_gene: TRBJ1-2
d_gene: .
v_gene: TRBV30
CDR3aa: CAWSEDLFNYGYTF
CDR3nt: TGTGCCTGGAGCGAGGACCTCTTTAACTATGGCTACACCTTC

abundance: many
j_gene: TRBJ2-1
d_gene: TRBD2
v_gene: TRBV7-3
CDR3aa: CASSALAAAYNEQFF
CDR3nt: TGTGCCAGCAGCGCCCTAGCGGCCGCCTACAATGAGCAGTTCTTC

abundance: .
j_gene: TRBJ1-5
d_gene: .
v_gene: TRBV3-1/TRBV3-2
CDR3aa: CASSQEPGSNQPQHF
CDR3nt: TGTGCCAGCAGCCAAGAACCGGGGAGCAATCAGCCCCAGCATTTT

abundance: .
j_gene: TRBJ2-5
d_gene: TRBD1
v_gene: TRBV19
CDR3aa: CASSEDRGLFETQYF
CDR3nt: TGTGCCAGTAGTGAGGACAGGGGATTATTTGAGACCCAGTACTTC

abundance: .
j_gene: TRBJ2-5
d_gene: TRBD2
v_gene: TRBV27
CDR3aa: CASSPLGLAGRRQETQYF
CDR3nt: TGTGCCAGCAGTCCGCTGGGACTAGCGGGGCGGAGGCAAGAGACCCAGTACTTC

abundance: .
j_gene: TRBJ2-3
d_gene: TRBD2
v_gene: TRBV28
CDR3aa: CASTLLAGVSSTDTQYF
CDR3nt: TGTGCCAGCACCTTACTAGCGGGGGTGTCTAGCACAGATACGCAGTATTTT

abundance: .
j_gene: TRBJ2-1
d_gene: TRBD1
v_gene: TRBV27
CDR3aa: CASSKLPGTGNYNEQFF
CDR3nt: TGTGCCAGCAGTAAACTACCTGGGACAGGGAACTACAATGAGCAGTTCTTC

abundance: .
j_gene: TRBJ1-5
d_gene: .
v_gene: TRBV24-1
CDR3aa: CATSDSRQSPNQPQHF
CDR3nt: TGTGCCACCAGTGACTCCCGACAGTCGCCAAATCAGCCCCAGCATTTT

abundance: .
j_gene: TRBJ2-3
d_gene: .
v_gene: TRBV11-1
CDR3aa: CASSLSRSANTQYF
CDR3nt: TGTGCCAGCAGCTTATCCAGGTCGGCTAATACGCAGTATTTT

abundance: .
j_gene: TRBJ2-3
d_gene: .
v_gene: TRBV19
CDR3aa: CASKRAGDTQYF
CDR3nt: TGTGCCAGCAAAAGGGCCGGAGATACGCAGTATTTT

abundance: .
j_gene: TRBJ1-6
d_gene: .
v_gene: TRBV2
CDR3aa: CASIVQDTGSPLHF
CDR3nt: TGTGCCAGCATCGTACAGGACACCGGTTCACCCCTCCACTTT